These 14 T cell receptor beta chains originate from one sample sequenced in a study of CD8+CD57+ T cells in acquired aplastic anemia. Profiling of TCR beta VDJ combinations and CDR3 sequences used genomic DNA as template. TCRdb passed the reads through MiXCR, listing each CDR3 protein once. The repertoire holds 110,000 or so distinct CDR3 sequences, with 51% as singletons. The material sequenced was sorted CD4+, CD8+, or CD8+CD57+ T cells (not recorded which) from PBMCs. All receptors derive from a human donor in good health, serving as a control.

This clonotype was seen at least ten times. The chain combines TRBV4-3 with TRBJ1-1, with D perhaps TRBD1 (5 bases). Germline V CDR1 and CDR2: LGHNA, YSLEER. This CDR3 comprises 15 residues. Trimming removed 0 bases from V and 3 bases from J, with 11 bases in between. CDR3 in amino acids: CASSQETGTHTEAFF. The CDR3 DNA sequence: TGCGCCAGCAGCCAAGAAACAGGTACCCACACTGAAGCTTTCTTT.

Points on this clonotype: Just one base apart from a much larger clone, this may be a read error. The chain carries TRBV25-1 and TRBJ2-1; 8 nucleotides match TRBD2. Germline V gives CDR1 MGHDK, CDR2 SYGVNS. The CDR3 extends over 15 amino acids. The CDR3 loop reads CASSRFGRGGDEQFF. DNA of the CDR3: TGCGCCAGCAGCCGATTCGGCCGGGGGGGCGATGAGCAGTTCTTC. Together with reference TRBV25-1 and TRBJ2-1, the CDR3 gives the full variable domain: EADIYQTPRYLVIGTGKKITLECSQTMGHDKMYWYQQDPGMELHLIHYSYGVNSTEKGDLSSESTVSRIRTEHFPLTLESARPSHTSQYLCASSRFGRGGDEQFFGPGTRLTVL.

This chain links TRBV15 with TRBJ2-7, with 8 nucleotides matching TRBD2. CDR3 length: 15 amino acids. CDR1 and CDR2 (germline): LNHNV, YYDKDF (reference sequence). With 0 bases clipped from V and 5 bases from J, the junction kept 6 bases outside the gene matches. CDR3 region: CATSRDSGTIHEQYF. In DNA form, the CDR3 reads TGTGCCACCAGCAGAGATAGCGGGACTATCCACGAGCAGTACTTC.

This clonotype was seen only a few times. Compared with germline, one end of the junction differs, possibly owing to a read error. The V and J genes are TRBV10-3 and TRBJ2-3, with TRBD2 as a possible D gene (5 bases). Germline V gene sequence: CDR1 ENHRY, CDR2 SYGVKD. The CDR3 contains 15 residues. CDR3 in amino acids: CASSEVAGSTDTQYF. In DNA form, the CDR3 reads TGTGCCAGCAGTGAGGTGGCGGGTAGCACAGATACGCAGTATTTT.

The chain links TRBV15 to TRBJ2-7, with D perhaps TRBD1 (6 bases). CDR1 LNHNV and CDR2 YYDKDF come from the germline V gene (reference sequence). There are 14 residues in the CDR3. The V gene lost 4 bases and the J gene lost 2 bases, with 12 bases spanning the gap. The CDR3 DNA reads TGTGCCACCAGCATCTGGACAGTTACCTACGAGCAGTACTTC. This gives the protein CATSIWTVTYEQYF. The full variable domain, its missing parts supplied by reference TRBV15 and TRBJ2-7, is DAMVIQNPRYQVTQFGKPVTLSCSQTLNHNVMYWYQQKSSQAPKLLFHYYDKDFNNEADTPDNFQSRRPNTSFCFLDIRSPGLGDTAMYLCATSIWTVTYEQYFGPGTRLTVT.

The rearrangement joins TRBV7-2 to TRBJ1-2; D may be TRBD1 (6 bases). V lost 7 bases to trimming and J lost 1 base, with 13 bases between them. The CDR3 has 14 residues. Per germline, CDR1 SGHTA and CDR2 FQGNSA. DNA of the CDR3: TGTGCCAGCACCGAGGGGGTGGTTAACTATGGCTACACCTTC. It encodes CASTEGVVNYGYTF. The full variable domain, completed using reference TRBV7-2 and TRBJ1-2, is GAGVSQSPSNKVTEKGKDVELRCDPISGHTALYWYRQSLGQGLEFLIYFQGNSAPDKSGLPSDRFSAERTGGSVSTLTIQRTQQEDSAVYLCASTEGVVNYGYTFGSGTRLTVV.

This clonotype was observed at least ten times. The chain couples TRBV7-9 to TRBJ2-3; D gene uncertain. The germline V gene has CDR1 SEHNR and CDR2 FQNEAQ (reference sequence). This CDR3 is 18 amino acids long. V was cut by 1 base and J by 5 bases, with 22 bases left in between. The CDR3 sequence: CASSLEGGPRPFIDTQYF. In DNA, the CDR3 is TGTGCCAGCAGCTTAGAAGGTGGGCCTCGGCCATTCATAGATACGCAGTATTTT.

CDR3 region: CASSSGQYEQYF. The CDR3 nucleotides are TGTGCCAGCAGCTCCGGTCAGTACGAGCAGTACTTC. The chain couples TRBV7-6 to TRBJ2-7; unclear D gene. Per the germline V gene, CDR1 is SGHVS and CDR2 is FNYEAQ. Trimming took off 4 bases at V and 4 bases at J, with 8 bases between the two ends. The CDR3 is 12 amino acids.

The chain joins TRBV11-1 to TRBJ2-7; 9 positions match TRBD1. Germline assignment: CDR1 SGHAT and CDR2 FQDESV (reference sequence). V dropped 5 bases and J dropped 1; count of bases not matched to a gene: 9. The CDR3 consists of 16 residues. The CDR3 DNA is TGTGCCAGCAGCAGTCCGGGACAGGGAGGATCCTACGAGCAGTACTTC. Its protein product is CASSSPGQGGSYEQYF.

This clonotype was seen many times. J is TRBJ1-3 and V is TRBV13; a weak D match, TRBD1 (5 bases). The CDR3 is 15 residues long. Germline CDR1 reads PRHDT; CDR2 reads FYEKMQ (reference sequence). The V and J ends lost 5 bases and 4 bases respectively, with 15 bases between them. The CDR3: CASSTRERYGNTIYF. CDR3 DNA: TGTGCCAGCAGCACCAGGGAGAGGTACGGAAACACCATATATTTT.

This clonotype was observed at least ten times. In DNA form, the CDR3 reads TGTGCCAGCAGTCTAGGCTGGTATAGCAATCAGCCCCAGCATTTT. It specifies CASSLGWYSNQPQHF. This chain joins TRBV6-2 or TRBV6-3 and TRBJ1-5, with D unclear. The length of the CDR3 is 15 residues. V lost 5 bases, J lost 0 bases, and 11 bases lay in between. Germline CDR1 and CDR2: MNHEY and SVGEGT.

The chain recombines TRBV24-1 with TRBJ2-7; D unresolved. Trimming pared 3 bases from V and 3 bases from J, leaving 5 bases between. There are 12 residues in the CDR3. Germline V gene sequence: CDR1 KGHDR, CDR2 SFDVKD. The CDR3 DNA reads as TGTGCCACCAGTGATACGAACTACGAGCAGTACTTC. Amino acids: CATSDTNYEQYF.

This clonotype was seen ten or more times. The rearrangement joins TRBV9 to TRBJ2-1, with D possibly matching TRBD1 (6 bases). The CDR3 is 15 amino acids. The germline gives CDR1 SGDLS, CDR2 YYNGEE. Trimming pared 0 bases from V and 6 bases from J, leaving 13 bases between. The chain's CDR3 is CASSVGDTPANEQFF. CDR3 DNA: TGTGCCAGCAGCGTAGGGGACACGCCGGCCAATGAGCAGTTCTTC.

The rearrangement uses TRBV7-9 and TRBJ1-2; D may be TRBD1 (6 bases). Germline V gene lookup returns CDR1 SEHNR and CDR2 FQNEAQ (reference sequence). V lost 5 bases and J 7 bases, leaving 11 bases between the germline ends. The CDR3 has 12 amino acids. In DNA form, the CDR3 reads TGTGCCAGCAGCCCCAACAGGGTTGGCTACACCTTC. Translating gives CASSPNRVGYTF. The whole variable domain, remainder taken from reference TRBV7-9 and TRBJ1-2, is DTGVSQNPRHKITKRGQNVTFRCDPISEHNRLYWYRQTLGQGPEFLTYFQNEAQLEKSRLLSDRFSAERPKGSFSTLEIQRTEQGDSAMYLCASSPNRVGYTFGSGTRLTVV.